The subject of this entry is one T cell receptor (beta chain). Its antigen is currently unknown. The sample is drawn from a study of CD8+CD57+ T cells in acquired aplastic anemia. Study at large: DNA from sorted CD4+ and CD8+ cells averaged about 3.2 ug. Where healthy donors were concerned, CD4+ cells averaged approximately 9.8 million reads. Study outcomes and limitations: Found in both controls and patients were twenty-nine CD8+ CDR3 sequences. In CD8+ cells, Simpson's diversity showed no significant difference between patients and controls.

The V and J ends lost 0 bases and 10 bases, in that order; junction bases with no gene match: 2. Germline lookup yields CDR1 PRHDT and CDR2 FYEKMQ (reference sequence). The CDR3 covers 14 residues. According to the study, genomic DNA was the template for TCR beta VDJ and CDR3 profiling. TCRdb recomputed calls from the reads with MiXCR, one row per CDR3 protein. The sample has under 200,000 distinct CDR3 sequences; approximately 44% are singletons. This chain connects TRBV13 to TRBJ1-6; 8 bases agree with TRBD1. The sequence derives from a human donor in good health. Specimen: sorted CD4+, CD8+, or CD8+CD57+ T cells (not recorded which) from PBMCs. The CDR3 sequence: CASSLGTGDSPLHF. The CDR3 bases are TGTGCCAGCAGCTTAGGGACAGGGGACTCACCCCTCCACTTT.